This is a list of T cell receptor beta chains from one sample in a study of Ad26.COV2.S vaccination and SARS-CoV-2 variants. The method was immunoSEQ multiplex PCR; TCRdb's version includes in-frame clones alone and lacks a portion of them. Seen here are almost 400,000 clones, around 91% observed once, and the top ten hold 1.5% to 2%. This specimen was peripheral blood, taken in a trial of Ad26.COV2.S vaccine versus placebo. The receptors here all came from a person between 18 and 60 years old who received the Ad26.COV2.S COVID-19 vaccine or a placebo. Both conserved end residues are part of each CDR3. A D gene is named only where the DNA matches it firmly. Where a row states a size, it is once, few, many or the class of an expanded clone; other rows omit it.

j_call,d_call,v_call,clone_size,cdr3_nt,cdr3_aa
TRBJ2-7,-,TRBV9,-,TGTGCCAGCAGCCCCAGCCCTCGCGACGAGCAGTACTTC,CASSPSPRDEQYF
TRBJ1-2,-,TRBV18,-,TGTGCCAGCTCACTGGAAGGGCCAGCTAACTATGGCTACACCTTC,CASSLEGPANYGYTF
TRBJ2-4,TRBD2,TRBV10-2,-,TGCGCCAGCAGCGGGATAGCGGGAGGGGAAAACATTCAGTACTTC,CASSGIAGGENIQYF
TRBJ1-5,-,TRBV19,-,TGTGCCAGTAGTATTGATCACAGCAATCAGCCCCAGCATTTT,CASSIDHSNQPQHF
TRBJ2-5,-,TRBV14,-,TGTGCCAGCAGCCAAGCAGAGACCCAGTACTTC,CASSQAETQYF
TRBJ2-7,TRBD2,TRBV9,-,TGTGCCAGCAGCGTAGAACTAGCGGGAGGGAACGAGCAGTACTTC,CASSVELAGGNEQYF
TRBJ1-6,-,TRBV28,once,TGTGCCAGCAGATTAGAGTTGGGAGGGGCAGTCCGTAATTCACCCCTCCACTTT,CASRLELGGAVRNSPLHF
TRBJ1-5,-,TRBV28,-,TGTGCCAGCAGTTTGGCCAGGGACCAGCCCCAGCATTTT,CASSLARDQPQHF
TRBJ1-2,TRBD1,TRBV6-5,-,TGTGCTGTTTGGACAGGGGGCGCCTATGGCTACACCTTC,CAVWTGGAYGYTF
TRBJ2-7,TRBD2,TRBV6-5,-,TGTGCCAGCGGCGTGGGGGGGAGTGTGCCCTACGAGCAGTACTTC,CASGVGGSVPYEQYF
TRBJ2-1,TRBD1,TRBV7-2,-,TGTGCCAGCAGCTCCTCGGCCAGGGGGCCGCAGTTCTTC,CASSSSARGPQFF
TRBJ2-7,TRBD2,TRBV5-1,-,TGCGCCAGCAGTCATAGCGGGAGCCCCTACGAGCAGTACTTC,CASSHSGSPYEQYF
TRBJ2-1,-,TRBV24-1,-,TGTGCCACCTCGTCGAGGGCCTCCTACAATGAGCAGTTCTTC,CATSSRASYNEQFF
TRBJ2-2,-,TRBV6-2/TRBV6-3,-,TGTGCCAGCAGTTACTCGGCCGGTCGGGGGGAGCTGTTTTTT,CASSYSAGRGELFF
TRBJ1-2,TRBD1,TRBV27,-,TGTGCCAGCAGTTTTACAGGGGGCAACTATGGCTACACCTTC,CASSFTGGNYGYTF
TRBJ2-7,-,TRBV30,-,TGTGCCTGGAGTGTACTGGAGGACGGGACCTACGAGCAGTACTTC,CAWSVLEDGTYEQYF
TRBJ1-5,-,TRBV21-1,-,TGTGCCAGCAGCAAACCGGTCTCACAGGGGCCCCATAGCAATCAGCCCCAGCATTTT,CASSKPVSQGPHSNQPQHF
TRBJ2-2,TRBD1,TRBV9,-,TGTGCCAGCAGCGTAGAGGGGCGGGACAGGGGGAACACCGGGGAGCTGTTTTTT,CASSVEGRDRGNTGELFF
TRBJ2-7,-,TRBV5-8,-,TGTGCCAGCAGCTCAGGCACTAGCTCCCCCTACGAGCAGTACTTC,CASSSGTSSPYEQYF
TRBJ1-5,TRBD1,TRBV13,once,TGTGCCAGCAGCCTAAAGGGACAGGGCGGAGGCCAGCCCCAGCATTTT,CASSLKGQGGGQPQHF
TRBJ1-4,-,TRBV28,-,TGTGCCAGCAGTTTTATAGGCGGTTCCGGCGAAAAACTGTTTTTT,CASSFIGGSGEKLFF
TRBJ2-7,-,TRBV20-1,-,TGCAGTGCAAGTAAATACTACGAGCAGTACTTC,CSASKYYEQYF
TRBJ1-1,-,TRBV11-3,-,TGTGCCAGCAGCCCGCGACAGGTCGAATGGGACACTGAAGCTTTCTTT,CASSPRQVEWDTEAFF
TRBJ1-6,-,TRBV18,-,TGTGCCAGCTCACAGGACTATAATTCACCCCTCCACTTT,CASSQDYNSPLHF
TRBJ1-4,TRBD1,TRBV30,-,TGTGCCTGGAGTGTACAGACAGGGGGACGTGAAAAACTGTTTTTT,CAWSVQTGGREKLFF
TRBJ2-2,-,TRBV6-1,-,TGTGCCAGCAGTGAAAGAGAGACCGGGGAGCTGTTTTTT,CASSERETGELFF
TRBJ2-3,-,TRBV6-4,-,TGTGCCAGCAGTGACCTCGACTCTAATACGCAGTATTTT,CASSDLDSNTQYF
TRBJ2-1,TRBD2,TRBV11-3,-,TGTGCCAGTTCTCTAGCGGGAGTCTACAATGAGCAGTTCTTC,CASSLAGVYNEQFF
TRBJ2-5,-,TRBV5-5,-,TGTGCCAGCAGCTTTCAAGGACCAGAGACCCAGTACTTC,CASSFQGPETQYF
TRBJ2-3,-,TRBV9,-,TGTGCCAGCAGCCCCCGGGTGATAACGGGATTGGGCACAGATACGCAGTATTTT,CASSPRVITGLGTDTQYF
TRBJ1-4,-,TRBV27,-,TGTGCCAGCAGTTTTAGGGGTCTGGGAAAACTGTTTTTT,CASSFRGLGKLFF
TRBJ1-2,TRBD1,TRBV6-2/TRBV6-3,-,TGTGCCAGCAGTGCGACAGGGGGCGCGAACTATGGCTACACCTTC,CASSATGGANYGYTF
TRBJ2-7,-,TRBV6-1,many,TGTGCCAGCAGTGAACAGTACTCCTACGAGCAGTACTTC,CASSEQYSYEQYF
TRBJ2-2,-,TRBV18,-,TGTGCCAGCTCACCCCGGGACCCGAACACCGGGGAGCTGTTTTTT,CASSPRDPNTGELFF
TRBJ2-5,TRBD1,TRBV29-1,-,TGCAGCGTTGGGTCCGGGACAGGGGGCAGAGAGACCCAGTACTTC,CSVGSGTGGRETQYF
TRBJ2-1,-,TRBV19,-,TGTGCCAGTAGCTCTCCCCTAGCCAGCACTTACAATGAGCAGTTCTTC,CASSSPLASTYNEQFF
TRBJ1-2,TRBD1,TRBV28,-,TGTGCCAGCAGTTTAGGCAGGGGGCGGATGGGCTACACCTTC,CASSLGRGRMGYTF
TRBJ1-5,-,TRBV9,once,TGTGCCAGCAGCGCGGGGGTGGGGAGCGGACAGCCCCAGCATTTT,CASSAGVGSGQPQHF
TRBJ2-1,TRBD2,TRBV29-1,once,TGCAGCGTTGGACTAGCGGTAGGCAATGAGCAGTTCTTC,CSVGLAVGNEQFF
TRBJ2-3,-,TRBV11-3,-,TGTGCCAGCAGCCCAGACTGGGGCGCAGATACGCAGTATTTT,CASSPDWGADTQYF
TRBJ1-2,TRBD1,TRBV27,-,TGTGCCAGCAGCCATCAAACCGGGACAGGGATGAGTGGCTACACCTTC,CASSHQTGTGMSGYTF
TRBJ2-1,-,TRBV7-3,once,TGTGCCAGCAGCTTAACGGCCAGGGGTATTAACAATGAGCAGTTCTTC,CASSLTARGINNEQFF
TRBJ2-4,-,TRBV5-6,-,TGTGCCAGCAGCTTCCGGGACGCCCTCAGGAACATTCAGTACTTC,CASSFRDALRNIQYF
TRBJ2-5,TRBD2,TRBV5-1,once,TGCGCCAGCAGCCCGGGACTAGCGGGAGCGATAGGAGAGACCCAGTACTTC,CASSPGLAGAIGETQYF
TRBJ2-1,-,TRBV21-1,-,TGTGCCAGCAGCAAAGTACCGGGATTGGGGAATGAGCAGTTCTTC,CASSKVPGLGNEQFF
TRBJ2-7,-,TRBV2,-,TGTGCCAGCGGCGGGACTTCCTACGAGCAGTACTTC,CASGGTSYEQYF